This T cell receptor (beta chain) is drawn from a study of blood T cell repertoires in COVID-19. The ends lost 0 bases at V and 6 bases at J; junction bases unmatched: 4. CDR3 length: 15 residues. Germline V gene sequence: CDR1 SGHNT, CDR2 YYREEE (reference sequence). As processed by the authors: It was from reference gene primer amplification that nucleated cell counts were estimated. Clones were read by immunoSEQ multiplex PCR, and TCRdb kept only the in-frame ones, dropping some. Clone size and the V and J calls come from that table; the DNA yielded D and trimming. Of some 60,000 clones listed, 70% to 90% were seen once; the top ten hold approximately 16%.

The sequenced material came from peripheral blood. The clonotype comes from a human donor in a cohort sampled during active COVID-19. V usage is TRBV5-4 and J usage is TRBJ2-1, with 9 bases matching TRBD2. This chain's CDR3 is CASSLELAGGNEQFF. The CDR3 DNA sequence: TGTGCCAGCAGCTTGGAACTAGCGGGTGGCAATGAGCAGTTCTTC.